What follows are 32 T cell receptor beta chains derived from one specimen sequenced in a study of blood T cell repertoires in COVID-19. Generated by immunoSEQ multiplex PCR, the TCRdb table keeps only in-frame clones and is missing some. The sample records 97,000 or so clones, approximately 88% being singletons. Sample: peripheral blood. These receptors came from a human donor in a cohort sampled during active COVID-19.

The rearrangement links TRBV9 to TRBJ2-7; 7 bases match TRBD1. This CDR3 contains 14 residues. With 3 bases clipped from V and 2 bases from J, the junction kept 5 bases outside the gene matches. CDR1 SGDLS and CDR2 YYNGEE come from the germline V gene. The CDR3 nucleotides are TGTGCCAGCAGCGCCGGGACAGCCCCCTACGAGCAGTACTTC. It is translated as CASSAGTAPYEQYF.

This rearrangement joins TRBV5-1 to TRBJ1-3; no firm D call. The V end lost 0 bases, the J end lost 0 bases, and 13 bases lay between the germline ends. CDR3 length: 17 residues. Looked up from germline, CDR1 is SGHRS and CDR2 is YFSETQ. The CDR3 DNA reads TGCGCCAGCAGCTTGGGTCCCCAGATCTTCTCTGGAAACACCATATATTTT. Amino acid sequence: CASSLGPQIFSGNTIYF.

The chain is built from TRBV4-2 and TRBJ1-4, with TRBD1 matching over 7 bases. Germline V gene data show CDR1 as LGHNA and CDR2 as YNFKEQ. The CDR3 spans 16 residues. V shed 0 bases and J 8 bases; nucleotides not matched to a gene: 9. This CDR3 is CASSQDLQGSREKLFF. The CDR3 DNA sequence: TGTGCCAGCAGCCAAGATTTACAGGGGTCTAGGGAAAAACTGTTTTTT.

The chain recombines TRBV9 with TRBJ1-5, with a possible D match to TRBD1 (5 bases). The CDR3 extends over 17 amino acids. From germline, CDR1 is SGDLS and CDR2 YYNGEE. V was cut by 0 bases and J by 5 bases, with 18 bases left in between. CDR3 sequence: CASSVGRRGVGDQPQHF. CDR3 nucleotide sequence: TGTGCCAGCAGCGTAGGAAGGCGGGGGGTTGGTGATCAGCCCCAGCATTTT. The full variable domain, its missing parts supplied by reference TRBV9 and TRBJ1-5, is DSGVTQTPKHLITATGQRVTLRCSPRSGDLSVYWYQQSLDQGLQFLIQYYNGEERAKGNILERFSAQQFPDLHSELNLSSLELGDSALYFCASSVGRRGVGDQPQHFGDGTRLSIL.

The rearrangement uses TRBV5-1 and TRBJ2-3; weak D call: TRBD1 (6 bases). Looked up from germline, CDR1 is SGHRS and CDR2 is YFSETQ. V lost 4 bases and J 5 bases, leaving 17 bases between the germline ends. The CDR3 totals 15 residues. CDR3 loop: CASSPGPRGLDTQYF. In DNA, the CDR3 is TGCGCCAGCAGCCCGGGGCCCAGGGGATTAGATACGCAGTATTTT.

The chain couples TRBV5-1 to TRBJ1-6; 7 bases are shared with TRBD1. Germline CDR1 and CDR2: SGHRS and YFSETQ. J gave up 8 bases and V 4 bases, and 6 bases lay outside the gene matches. The CDR3 contains 14 residues. The CDR3 reads CASSGGDSYSPLHF. CDR3 coding DNA: TGCGCCAGCAGCGGAGGGGACAGTTATTCACCCCTCCACTTT.

V is TRBV11-3 and J is TRBJ1-1; D may be TRBD1 (5 bases). The germline V gene encodes CDR1 SGHNT and CDR2 YENEEA. The CDR3 extends over 15 amino acids. V lost 0 bases and J lost 5, with 13 bases in between. CDR3 in amino acids: CASSLDGGRGTEAFF. The CDR3, as DNA: TGTGCCAGCAGCTTAGATGGGGGGAGAGGGACTGAAGCTTTCTTT.

This rearrangement joins TRBV30 to TRBJ2-7; D is possibly TRBD1 (6 bases). Looked up from germline, CDR1 is GTSNPN and CDR2 is SVGIG (reference sequence). V was shortened by 5 bases and J by 7 bases, with 33 bases between the two germline ends. CDR3 length: 18 amino acids. DNA of the CDR3: TGTGCCTGGGAATCCCCCGCTACCAGACAGGTCTTTTCAACAGAGCAGTACTTC. This translates into CAWESPATRQVFSTEQYF.

This chain joins TRBV7-8 and TRBJ1-1, with 9 bases matching TRBD1. The germline CDR1 and CDR2 sequences are SGHVS and FQNEAQ. The CDR3 length is 15 residues. The junction had 11 bases not matched to a gene; V was cut back by 4 bases and J by 8 bases. This chain's CDR3 is CASSWNLRTGEEAFF. The DNA for the CDR3 is TGTGCCAGCAGCTGGAACCTTAGGACAGGGGAAGAAGCTTTCTTT. The full variable domain, completed using reference TRBV7-8 and TRBJ1-1, is GAGVSQSPRYKVAKRGQDVALRCDPISGHVSLFWYQQALGQGPEFLTYFQNEAQLDKSGLPSDRFFAERPEGSVSTLKIQRTQQEDSAVYLCASSWNLRTGEEAFFGQGTRLTVV.

This chain's CDR3 is CASSQGWDSSLARGAFF. The CDR3 region has the DNA TGTGCCAGCAGCCAAGGTTGGGACAGCTCGTTGGCGCGTGGAGCTTTCTTT. The chain combines TRBV14 with TRBJ1-1; 7 bases fit TRBD1. The trim removed 1 base at V and 10 bases at J, leaving 18 bases unmatched. Looked up from germline, CDR1 is SGHDN and CDR2 is FVKESK. The CDR3 length is 17 residues.

The rearrangement links TRBV6-1 to TRBJ2-7; a possible D gene is TRBD2 (6 bases). In germline, CDR1 is MNHNS, CDR2 SASEGT. This CDR3 is 16 amino acids long. V lost 4 bases and J 2 bases, leaving 18 bases between the germline ends. The CDR3 sequence is CASSGGQSGPTYEQYF. In nucleotides, the CDR3 is TGTGCCAGCAGTGGGGGCCAAAGCGGGCCGACCTACGAGCAGTACTTC.

The chain recombines TRBV2 with TRBJ1-2, with 11 bases matching TRBD1. There are 14 residues in the CDR3. The V gene's germline CDR1 is SNHLY and CDR2 FYNNEI. V was pared by 6 bases and J by 7 bases, with 7 bases of the junction left unmatched. The CDR3 protein is CASRDRGRLGGYTF. The CDR3 DNA reads TGTGCCAGCAGGGACAGGGGGCGCCTCGGTGGCTACACCTTC.

V is TRBV28 and J is TRBJ1-5; a possible D gene is TRBD1 (5 bases). The CDR3 contains 16 residues. V lost 4 bases and J lost 2, with 15 bases in between. CDR1 and CDR2 from the germline V gene are MDHEN and SYDVKM. The CDR3 DNA reads TGTGCCAGCAGTTCCCCGCGAGGACAAGGCAATCAGCCCCAGCATTTT. Protein: CASSSPRGQGNQPQHF.

The chain couples TRBV9 to TRBJ1-1; 7 nucleotides agree with TRBD1. Germline V gene sequence: CDR1 SGDLS, CDR2 YYNGEE. The CDR3 spans 15 residues. Trimming cost V 3 bases and J 0 bases; bases outside gene matches: 5. CDR3 DNA sequence: TGTGCCAGCAGCGCCCAGACAGGGCTGAACACTGAAGCTTTCTTT. Translation gives CASSAQTGLNTEAFF.

The chain employs TRBV19 and TRBJ2-5; the D gene is possibly TRBD2 (6 bases). Trimming pared 5 bases from V and 5 bases from J, leaving 12 bases between. The CDR3 has 13 residues. CDR1 is LNHDA and CDR2 is SQIVND in the germline V gene (reference sequence). The CDR3 DNA sequence: TGTGCCAGTAGTCTCCCCCGGGGGGAGACCCAGTACTTC. Translating gives CASSLPRGETQYF.

This clone was seen once. This chain uses TRBV9 with TRBJ2-2; 10 bases are a match to TRBD2. The CDR3 is 15 amino acids. Unmatched junction bases numbered 2, after V lost 0 bases and J lost 6 bases. CDR1 SGDLS and CDR2 YYNGEE come from the germline V gene. The CDR3 DNA reads TGTGCCAGCAGCGTAGCAGCGGGGGGGCCCGGGGAGCTGTTTTTT. It codes for CASSVAAGGPGELFF.

This clone was observed a handful of times. The gene calls are TRBV5-1 and TRBJ2-5; 11 bases fit TRBD2. The CDR3 is made up of 15 amino acids. V dropped 7 bases and J dropped 4; count of bases not matched to a gene: 9. CDR1 and CDR2 from the germline V gene are SGHRS and YFSETQ. The CDR3 loop is CASHKTSGTSETQYF. CDR3 in DNA: TGCGCCAGCCACAAGACTAGCGGGACGTCAGAGACCCAGTACTTC.

The J gene is TRBJ1-1, the V gene TRBV10-3; TRBD1 matches at 7 bases. This CDR3 is built from 13 residues. The germline gives CDR1 ENHRY, CDR2 SYGVKD. The junction had 9 bases not matched to a gene; V was cut back by 11 bases and J by 3 bases. The CDR3 protein is CASRKGADTEAFF. DNA for the CDR3: TGTGCCTCACGAAAGGGGGCAGACACTGAAGCTTTCTTT.

CDR3 in DNA: TGTGCCAGTAGTATTATCTCTGCAGGCAATCAGCCCCAGCATTTT. Protein product: CASSIISAGNQPQHF. The rearrangement joins TRBV19 to TRBJ1-5; D is unclear. CDR3 length equals 15 residues. Germline values: CDR1 LNHDA, CDR2 SQIVND (reference sequence). Trimming removed 3 bases at V and 2 bases at J, with 11 bases between.

The rearrangement links TRBV10-1 to TRBJ2-7; weak D call: TRBD1 (6 bases). The germline gives CDR1 WNHNN, CDR2 SYGVQD (reference sequence). The germline V and J ends were trimmed by 8 bases and 5 bases, with 13 bases remaining between them. The length of the CDR3 is 12 residues. CDR3 sequence reads: CASPGQSHEQYF. For the CDR3, the DNA is TGCGCCAGCCCTGGACAGAGCCACGAGCAGTACTTC.

This chain uses TRBV7-6 with TRBJ2-3; a weak D match, TRBD2 (5 bases). The V gene's germline CDR1 is SGHVS and CDR2 FNYEAQ. Trimming pared 6 bases from V and 1 base from J, leaving 17 bases between. The CDR3 has 16 amino acids. For the CDR3, the DNA is TGTGCCAGCAGTCCCGCCCCGGGAACGGGCACAGATACGCAGTATTTT. It specifies CASSPAPGTGTDTQYF.

The V call is TRBV12-3 or TRBV12-4, the J call TRBJ1-1; D uncertain. The CDR3 has 11 residues. V shed 7 bases and J shed 6 bases, with 9 bases lying between them. The CDR3 nucleotides are TGTGCCAGCACTGGGCGGGCTGAAGCTTTCTTT. Amino acids: CASTGRAEAFF.

V gene TRBV6-6 combines with J gene TRBJ1-5, with TRBD1 matching over 10 bases. V lost 5 bases, J lost 4 bases, and 8 bases stayed unmatched. Germline loops: CDR1 MNHNY, CDR2 SVGAGI (reference sequence). The CDR3 length is 16 residues. The CDR3 is CASSPQDRGGNQPQHF. For the CDR3, the DNA is TGTGCCAGCAGTCCCCAGGACAGGGGGGGAAATCAGCCCCAGCATTTT.

The rearrangement joins TRBV6-6 to TRBJ1-1; D perhaps matches TRBD1 (5 bases). V lost 5 bases to trimming and J lost 5 bases, with 15 bases between them. CDR1 and CDR2 (germline): MNHNY, SVGAGI (reference sequence). The CDR3 has 14 amino acids. The CDR3 nucleotides read TGTGCCAGCAGTGCACAGGACCGGGGGACTGAAGCTTTCTTT. It translates to CASSAQDRGTEAFF.

The chain links TRBV5-4 to TRBJ2-1, with 12 bases that match TRBD2. Looked up from germline, CDR1 is SGHNT and CDR2 is YYREEE (reference sequence). The CDR3 is 16 amino acids. After removal of 2 bases from V and 2 bases from J, the junction contained 2 bases not matched to a gene. Here the CDR3 DNA reads TGTGCCAGCAGCTTCCCTAGCGGGGGGGCCTACAATGAGCAGTTCTTC. Protein product: CASSFPSGGAYNEQFF. The full variable domain, completed using reference TRBV5-4 and TRBJ2-1, is ETGVTQSPTHLIKTRGQQVTLRCSSQSGHNTVSWYQQALGQGPQFIFQYYREEENGRGNFPPRFSGLQFPNYSSELNVNALELDDSALYLCASSFPSGGAYNEQFFGPGTRLTVL.

Only one count was recorded for this clone. The gene calls are TRBV6-5 and TRBJ1-5; D is unclear. This CDR3 is 16 amino acids long. Between the trimmed V and J ends, which lost 2 bases and 4 bases, there was a span of 15 bases. CDR1 is MNHEY and CDR2 is SVGAGI in the germline V gene. Here the CDR3 reads CASSYGLGGKNQPQHF. CDR3 nucleotides: TGTGCCAGCAGTTACGGTCTCGGCGGGAAAAATCAGCCCCAGCATTTT.

The rearrangement joins TRBV7-2 to TRBJ2-5, with 8 bases that match TRBD2. V dropped 8 bases and J dropped 7; count of bases not matched to a gene: 12. The CDR3 is made up of 14 amino acids. CDR1 is SGHTA, CDR2 FQGNSA, per germline. The CDR3 protein is CASSVYGAGGTQYF. CDR3 DNA sequence: TGTGCCAGCTCTGTATATGGGGCGGGGGGGACCCAGTACTTC. Full variable domain (remainder filled in from reference TRBV7-2 and TRBJ2-5): GAGVSQSPSNKVTEKGKDVELRCDPISGHTALYWYRQSLGQGLEFLIYFQGNSAPDKSGLPSDRFSAERTGGSVSTLTIQRTQQEDSAVYLCASSVYGAGGTQYFGPGTRLLVL.

V gene TRBV6-5 combines with J gene TRBJ1-6, with D perhaps matching TRBD1 (6 bases). The V and J ends lost 6 bases and 7 bases respectively, with 16 bases between them. Germline values: CDR1 MNHEY, CDR2 SVGAGI. The CDR3 is 15 amino acids. The CDR3, as DNA: TGTGCCAGCAGAACGCCGGGACATCGAAATTCACCCCTCCACTTT. This gives the protein CASRTPGHRNSPLHF.

The rearrangement joins TRBV28 to TRBJ1-2; 10 bases map to TRBD1. Germline CDR1 reads MDHEN; CDR2 reads SYDVKM. The CDR3 has 15 amino acids. The trim removed 5 bases at V and 7 bases at J, leaving 10 bases unmatched. The DNA of the CDR3 is TGTGCCAGCAGTGGGGCCGGGACAGGGGTATTTGGCTACACCTTC. Encoded protein: CASSGAGTGVFGYTF.

As DNA, the CDR3 is TGTGCCAGCAGCCAAGTTCCGGGGGGTACTGAAGCTTTCTTT. The encoded protein is CASSQVPGGTEAFF. J is TRBJ1-1 and V is TRBV3-1 (or the pseudogene TRBV3-2); tentatively, D is TRBD1 (5 bases). The CDR3 is made up of 14 amino acids. Deletions cut 1 base from V and 5 bases from J, with 11 bases between. Germline V gives CDR1 LGHDT, CDR2 YNNKEL (reference sequence).

The J gene is TRBJ2-1, the V gene TRBV7-2, with D uncertain. Germline V gene lookup returns CDR1 SGHTA and CDR2 FQGNSA. This CDR3 is 16 amino acids long. V was shortened by 8 bases and J by 0 bases, with 17 bases between the two germline ends. The DNA for the CDR3 is TGTGCCAGCCCATTGGCCGAACCCCCCTCCTACAATGAGCAGTTCTTC. It codes for CASPLAEPPSYNEQFF.

V is TRBV6-2 or TRBV6-3 and J is TRBJ2-7, with 9 nucleotides matching TRBD1. Unmatched junction bases numbered 4, after V lost 4 bases and J lost 0 bases. The germline CDR1 and CDR2 sequences are MNHEY and SVGEGT. The CDR3 covers 15 residues. Here the CDR3 DNA reads TGTGCCAGCAGTTCCGGGACAGGGCTCTCCTACGAGCAGTACTTC. This gives the protein CASSSGTGLSYEQYF.